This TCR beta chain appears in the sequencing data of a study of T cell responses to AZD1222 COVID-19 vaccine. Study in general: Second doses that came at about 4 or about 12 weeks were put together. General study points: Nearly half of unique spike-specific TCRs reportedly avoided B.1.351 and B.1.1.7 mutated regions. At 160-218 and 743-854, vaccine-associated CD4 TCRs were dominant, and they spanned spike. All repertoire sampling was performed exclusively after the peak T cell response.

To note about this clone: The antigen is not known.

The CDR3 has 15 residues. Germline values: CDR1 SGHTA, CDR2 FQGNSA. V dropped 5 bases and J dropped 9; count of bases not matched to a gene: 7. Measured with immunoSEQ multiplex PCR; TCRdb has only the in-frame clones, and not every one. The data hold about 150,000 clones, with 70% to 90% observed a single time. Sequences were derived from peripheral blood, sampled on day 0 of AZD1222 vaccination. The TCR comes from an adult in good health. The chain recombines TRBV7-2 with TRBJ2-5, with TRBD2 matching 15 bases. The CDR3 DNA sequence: TGTGCCAGCAGCCCGAGGACTAGCGGGAGGGCGTCCCAGTACTTC. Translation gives CASSPRTSGRASQYF. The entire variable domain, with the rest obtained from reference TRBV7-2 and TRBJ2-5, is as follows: GAGVSQSPSNKVTEKGKDVELRCDPISGHTALYWYRQSLGQGLEFLIYFQGNSAPDKSGLPSDRFSAERTGGSVSTLTIQRTQQEDSAVYLCASSPRTSGRASQYFGPGTRLLVL.